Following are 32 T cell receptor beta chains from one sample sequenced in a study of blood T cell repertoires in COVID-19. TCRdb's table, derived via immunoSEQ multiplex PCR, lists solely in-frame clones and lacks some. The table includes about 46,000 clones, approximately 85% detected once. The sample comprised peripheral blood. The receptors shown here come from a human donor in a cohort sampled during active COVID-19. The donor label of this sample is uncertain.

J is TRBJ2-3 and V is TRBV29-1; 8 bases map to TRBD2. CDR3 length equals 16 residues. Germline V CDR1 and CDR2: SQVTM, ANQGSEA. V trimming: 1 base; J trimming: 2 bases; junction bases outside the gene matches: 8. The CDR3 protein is CSVEVPGGGHTDTQYF. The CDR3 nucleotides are TGCAGCGTTGAAGTCCCCGGGGGGGGGCACACAGATACGCAGTATTTT.

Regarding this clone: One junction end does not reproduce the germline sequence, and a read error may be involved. CDR3 sequence reads: CASSLGLQETQYF. In DNA form, the CDR3 reads TGTGCTAGCAGCTTAGGTCTGCAAGAGACCCAGTACTTC. V is TRBV7-7 and J is TRBJ2-5; no clear D gene. From germline, CDR1 is SSHAT and CDR2 FNYEAQ (reference sequence). The CDR3 is 13 amino acids.

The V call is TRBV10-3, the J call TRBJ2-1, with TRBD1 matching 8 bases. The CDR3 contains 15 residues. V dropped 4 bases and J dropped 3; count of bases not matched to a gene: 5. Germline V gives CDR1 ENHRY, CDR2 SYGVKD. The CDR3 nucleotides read TGTGCCATCAGTGGGGCGACAGGGGACTACAATGAGCAGTTCTTC. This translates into CAISGATGDYNEQFF.

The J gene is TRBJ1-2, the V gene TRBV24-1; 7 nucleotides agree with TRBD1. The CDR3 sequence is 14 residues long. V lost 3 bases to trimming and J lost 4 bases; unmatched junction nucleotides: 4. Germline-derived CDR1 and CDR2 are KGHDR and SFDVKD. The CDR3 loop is CATSDGDRPYGYTF. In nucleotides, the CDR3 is TGTGCCACCAGTGATGGGGACAGACCCTATGGCTACACCTTC.

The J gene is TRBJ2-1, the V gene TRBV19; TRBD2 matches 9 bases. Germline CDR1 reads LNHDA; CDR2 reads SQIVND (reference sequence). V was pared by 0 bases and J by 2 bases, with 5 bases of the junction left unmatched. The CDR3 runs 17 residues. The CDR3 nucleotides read TGTGCCAGTAGTATAGATGGCGGGGGGGCCACCTACAATGAGCAGTTCTTC. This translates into CASSIDGGGATYNEQFF.

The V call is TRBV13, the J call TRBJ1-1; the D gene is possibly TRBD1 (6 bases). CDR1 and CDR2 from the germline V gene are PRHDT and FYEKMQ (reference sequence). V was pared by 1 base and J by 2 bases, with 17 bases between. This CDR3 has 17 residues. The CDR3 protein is CASSLVRWPGTNTEAFF. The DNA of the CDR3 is TGTGCCAGCAGCTTAGTTCGATGGCCCGGGACAAACACTGAAGCTTTCTTT.

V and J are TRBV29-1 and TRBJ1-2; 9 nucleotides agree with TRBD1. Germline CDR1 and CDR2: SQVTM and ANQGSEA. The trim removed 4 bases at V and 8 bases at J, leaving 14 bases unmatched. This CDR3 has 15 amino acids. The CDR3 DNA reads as TGCAGCGTTGCACTTGACAGGGGGATTTTAAAGGGCTACACCTTC. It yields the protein CSVALDRGILKGYTF.

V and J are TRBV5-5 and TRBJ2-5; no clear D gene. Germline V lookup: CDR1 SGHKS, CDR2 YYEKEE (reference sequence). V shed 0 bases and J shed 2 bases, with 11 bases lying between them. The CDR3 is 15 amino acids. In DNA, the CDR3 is TGTGCCAGCAGCTTGGGAAACATTAAGCAAGAGACCCAGTACTTC. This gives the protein CASSLGNIKQETQYF.

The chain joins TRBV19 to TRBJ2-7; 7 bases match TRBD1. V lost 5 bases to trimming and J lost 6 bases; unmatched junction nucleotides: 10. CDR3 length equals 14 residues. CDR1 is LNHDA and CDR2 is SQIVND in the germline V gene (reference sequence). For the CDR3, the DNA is TGTGCCAGTAGTCCCGCCGGGACAGTCGGCGAGCAGTACTTC. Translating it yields CASSPAGTVGEQYF.

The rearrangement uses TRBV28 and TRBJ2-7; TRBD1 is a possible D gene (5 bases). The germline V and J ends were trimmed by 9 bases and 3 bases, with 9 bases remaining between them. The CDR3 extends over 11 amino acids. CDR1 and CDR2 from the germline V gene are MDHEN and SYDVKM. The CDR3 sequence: CASSDSYEQYF. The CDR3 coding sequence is TGTGCCAGTTCCGACAGCTACGAGCAGTACTTC. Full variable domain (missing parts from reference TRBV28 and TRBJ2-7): DVKVTQSSRYLVKRTGEKVFLECVQDMDHENMFWYRQDPGLGLRLIYFSYDVKMKEKGDIPEGYSVSREKKERFSLILESASTNQTSMYLCASSDSYEQYFGPGTRLTVT.

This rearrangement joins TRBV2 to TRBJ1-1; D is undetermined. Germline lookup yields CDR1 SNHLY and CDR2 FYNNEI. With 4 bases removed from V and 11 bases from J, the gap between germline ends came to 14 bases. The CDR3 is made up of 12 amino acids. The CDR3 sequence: CASSGTGNRAFF. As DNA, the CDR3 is TGTGCCAGCAGTGGGACTGGAAATAGGGCTTTCTTT.

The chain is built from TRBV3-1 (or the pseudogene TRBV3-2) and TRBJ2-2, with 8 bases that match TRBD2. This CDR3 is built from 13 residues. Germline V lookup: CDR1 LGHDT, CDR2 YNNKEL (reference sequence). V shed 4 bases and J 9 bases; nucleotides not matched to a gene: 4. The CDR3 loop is CASSRSGGRELFF. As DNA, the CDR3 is TGTGCCAGCAGCCGGAGCGGGGGCAGGGAGCTGTTTTTT.

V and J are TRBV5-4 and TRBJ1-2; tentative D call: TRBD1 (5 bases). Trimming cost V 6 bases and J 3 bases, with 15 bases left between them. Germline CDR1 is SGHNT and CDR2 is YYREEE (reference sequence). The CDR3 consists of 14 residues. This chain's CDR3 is CASTIGGVDYGYTF. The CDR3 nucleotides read TGTGCCAGCACCATTGGGGGGGTGGACTATGGCTACACCTTC.

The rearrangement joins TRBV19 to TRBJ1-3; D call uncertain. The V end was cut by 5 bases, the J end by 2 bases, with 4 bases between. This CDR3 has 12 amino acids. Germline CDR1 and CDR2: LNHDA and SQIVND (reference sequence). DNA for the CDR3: TGTGCCAGTAGTGTAACTGGAAACACCATATATTTT. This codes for CASSVTGNTIYF.

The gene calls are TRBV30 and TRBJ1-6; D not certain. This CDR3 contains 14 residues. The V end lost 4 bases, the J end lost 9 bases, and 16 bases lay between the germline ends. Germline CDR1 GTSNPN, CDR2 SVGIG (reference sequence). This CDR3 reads CAWTPGSFGSPLHF. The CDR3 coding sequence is TGTGCCTGGACACCGGGATCCTTTGGTTCACCCCTCCACTTT.

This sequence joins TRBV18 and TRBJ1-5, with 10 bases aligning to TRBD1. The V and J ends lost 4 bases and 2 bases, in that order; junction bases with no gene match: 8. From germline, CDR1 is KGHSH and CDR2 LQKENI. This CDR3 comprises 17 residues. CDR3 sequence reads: CASSLTLTGGGNQPQHF. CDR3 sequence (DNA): TGTGCCAGCTCACTAACCCTGACAGGGGGCGGCAATCAGCCCCAGCATTTT. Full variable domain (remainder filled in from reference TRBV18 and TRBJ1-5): NAGVMQNPRHLVRRRGQEARLRCSPMKGHSHVYWYRQLPEEGLKFMVYLQKENIIDESGMPKERFSAEFPKEGPSILRIQQVVRGDSAAYFCASSLTLTGGGNQPQHFGDGTRLSIL.

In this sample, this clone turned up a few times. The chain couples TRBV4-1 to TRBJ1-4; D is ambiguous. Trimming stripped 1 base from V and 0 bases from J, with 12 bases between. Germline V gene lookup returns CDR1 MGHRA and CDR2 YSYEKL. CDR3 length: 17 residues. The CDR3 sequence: CASSQGYPGATNEKLFF. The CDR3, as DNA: TGCGCCAGCAGCCAAGGTTACCCAGGTGCAACTAATGAAAAACTGTTTTTT.

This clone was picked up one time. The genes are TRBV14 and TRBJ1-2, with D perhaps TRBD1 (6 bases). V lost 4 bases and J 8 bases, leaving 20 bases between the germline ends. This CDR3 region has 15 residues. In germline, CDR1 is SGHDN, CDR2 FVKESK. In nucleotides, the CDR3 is TGTGCCAGCAGCCGGGATCAGGGGCCTTTAGGGGGCTACACCTTC. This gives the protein CASSRDQGPLGGYTF.

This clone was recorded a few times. CDR3 in amino acids: CASCRRENTEAFF. CDR3 bases: TGCGCCAGCTGCCGGCGGGAGAACACTGAAGCTTTCTTT. The rearrangement links TRBV4-1 to TRBJ1-1, with no clear D. Germline V lookup: CDR1 MGHRA, CDR2 YSYEKL. V lost 8 bases and J lost 1, with 11 bases in between. The CDR3 is made up of 13 amino acids.

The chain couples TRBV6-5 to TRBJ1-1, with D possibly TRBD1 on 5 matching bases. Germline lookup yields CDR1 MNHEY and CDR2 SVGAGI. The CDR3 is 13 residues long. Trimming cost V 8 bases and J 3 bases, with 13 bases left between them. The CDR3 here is CASSRRGDTEAFF. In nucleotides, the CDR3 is TGTGCCAGCTCCCGGCGGGGGGACACTGAAGCTTTCTTT.

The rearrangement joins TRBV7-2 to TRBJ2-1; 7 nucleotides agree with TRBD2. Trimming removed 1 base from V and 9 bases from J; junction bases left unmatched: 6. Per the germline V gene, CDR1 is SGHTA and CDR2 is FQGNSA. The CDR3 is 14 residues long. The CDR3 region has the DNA TGTGCCAGCAGCTTAGGACGGGGGGACGGTGAGCAGTTCTTC. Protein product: CASSLGRGDGEQFF.

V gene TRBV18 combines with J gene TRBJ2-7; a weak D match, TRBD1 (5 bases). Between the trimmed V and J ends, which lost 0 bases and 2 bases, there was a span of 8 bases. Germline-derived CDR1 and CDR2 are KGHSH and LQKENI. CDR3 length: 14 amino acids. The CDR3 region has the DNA TGTGCCAGCTCACCACCTACAGGACCCTACGAGCAGTACTTC. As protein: CASSPPTGPYEQYF. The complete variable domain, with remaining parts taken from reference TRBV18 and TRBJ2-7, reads NAGVMQNPRHLVRRRGQEARLRCSPMKGHSHVYWYRQLPEEGLKFMVYLQKENIIDESGMPKERFSAEFPKEGPSILRIQQVVRGDSAAYFCASSPPTGPYEQYFGPGTRLTVT.

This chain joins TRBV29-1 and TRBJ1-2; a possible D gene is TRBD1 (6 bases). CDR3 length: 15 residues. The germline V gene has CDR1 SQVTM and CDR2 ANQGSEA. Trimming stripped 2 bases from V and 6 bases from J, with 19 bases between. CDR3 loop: CSVETDRQWVDGYTF. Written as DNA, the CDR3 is TGCAGCGTTGAAACCGACAGGCAGTGGGTAGATGGCTACACCTTC.

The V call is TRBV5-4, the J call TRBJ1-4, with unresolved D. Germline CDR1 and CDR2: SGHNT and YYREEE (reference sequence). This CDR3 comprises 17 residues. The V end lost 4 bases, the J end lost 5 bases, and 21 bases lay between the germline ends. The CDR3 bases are TGTGCCAGCAGCCTGGTGGGAGGTTCTTCCTCGAATGAAAAACTGTTTTTT. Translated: CASSLVGGSSSNEKLFF.

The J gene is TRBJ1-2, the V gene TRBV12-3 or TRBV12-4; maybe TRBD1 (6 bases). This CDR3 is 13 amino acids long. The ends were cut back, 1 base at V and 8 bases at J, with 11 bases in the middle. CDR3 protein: CASSLVRGMGYTF. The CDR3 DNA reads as TGTGCCAGCAGTTTAGTCAGGGGAATGGGCTACACCTTC.

As DNA, the CDR3 is TGCGCCAGCAGTTGGCCAGGGAAGGGGAACACTGAAGCTTTCTTT. Translation gives CASSWPGKGNTEAFF. V usage is TRBV5-1 and J usage is TRBJ1-1; the D gene is possibly TRBD1 (5 bases). Trimming pared 5 bases from V and 1 base from J, leaving 15 bases between. Per the germline V gene, CDR1 is SGHRS and CDR2 is YFSETQ. The CDR3 totals 15 residues.

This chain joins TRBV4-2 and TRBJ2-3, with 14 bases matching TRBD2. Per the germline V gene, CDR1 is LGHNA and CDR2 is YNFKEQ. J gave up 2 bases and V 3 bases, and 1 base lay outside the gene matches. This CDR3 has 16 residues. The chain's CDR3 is CASSQGLAGATDTQYF. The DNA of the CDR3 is TGTGCCAGCAGCCAGGGACTAGCGGGGGCCACAGATACGCAGTATTTT.

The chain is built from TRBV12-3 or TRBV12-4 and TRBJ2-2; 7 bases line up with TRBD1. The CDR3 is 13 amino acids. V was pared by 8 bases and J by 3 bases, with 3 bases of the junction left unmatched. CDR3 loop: CASDRADTGELFF. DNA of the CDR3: TGTGCCAGCGACAGGGCGGACACCGGGGAGCTGTTTTTT.

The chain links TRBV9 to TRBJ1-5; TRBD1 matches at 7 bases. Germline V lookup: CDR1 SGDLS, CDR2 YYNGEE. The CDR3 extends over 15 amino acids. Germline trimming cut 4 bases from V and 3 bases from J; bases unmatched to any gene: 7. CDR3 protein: CASSRGTAVNQPQHF. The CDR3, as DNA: TGTGCCAGCAGCCGCGGGACAGCGGTCAATCAGCCCCAGCATTTT. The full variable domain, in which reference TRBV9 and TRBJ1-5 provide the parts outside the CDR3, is DSGVTQTPKHLITATGQRVTLRCSPRSGDLSVYWYQQSLDQGLQFLIQYYNGEERAKGNILERFSAQQFPDLHSELNLSSLELGDSALYFCASSRGTAVNQPQHFGDGTRLSIL.

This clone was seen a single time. This chain's CDR3 is CASSSGRNNQPQHF. CDR3 DNA sequence: TGTGCCAGCTCCTCCGGGAGAAACAATCAGCCCCAGCATTTT. This sequence joins TRBV5-5 and TRBJ1-5, with D uncertain. The CDR3 spans 14 residues. The V gene lost 7 bases and the J gene lost 3 bases, with 14 bases spanning the gap. The germline V gene has CDR1 SGHKS and CDR2 YYEKEE (reference sequence).

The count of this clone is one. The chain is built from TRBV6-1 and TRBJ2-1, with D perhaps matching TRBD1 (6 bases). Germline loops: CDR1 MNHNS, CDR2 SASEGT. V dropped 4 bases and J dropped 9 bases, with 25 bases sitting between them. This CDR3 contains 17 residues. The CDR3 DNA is TGTGCCAGCAGTGGCAGTGGGTTGGGGGCAGATCCTCGTGAGCAGTTCTTC. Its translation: CASSGSGLGADPREQFF.

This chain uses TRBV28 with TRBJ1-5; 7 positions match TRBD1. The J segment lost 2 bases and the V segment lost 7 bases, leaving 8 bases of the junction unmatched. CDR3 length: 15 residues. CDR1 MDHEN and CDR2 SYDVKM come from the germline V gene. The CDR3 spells CASNPDRDRNQPQHF. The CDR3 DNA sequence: TGTGCCAGCAATCCCGACAGGGACCGCAATCAGCCCCAGCATTTT.